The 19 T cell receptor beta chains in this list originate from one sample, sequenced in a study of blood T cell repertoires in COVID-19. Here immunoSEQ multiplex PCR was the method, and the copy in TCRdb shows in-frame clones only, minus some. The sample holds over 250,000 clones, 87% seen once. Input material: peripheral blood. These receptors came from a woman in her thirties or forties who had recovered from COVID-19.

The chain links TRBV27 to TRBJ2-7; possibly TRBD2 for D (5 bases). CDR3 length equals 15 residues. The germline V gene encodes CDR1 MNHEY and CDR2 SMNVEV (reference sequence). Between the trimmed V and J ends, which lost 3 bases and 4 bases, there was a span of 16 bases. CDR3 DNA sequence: TGTGCCAGCAGTTTTTCCGGGGTGTATTGGTACGAGCAGTACTTC. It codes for CASSFSGVYWYEQYF.

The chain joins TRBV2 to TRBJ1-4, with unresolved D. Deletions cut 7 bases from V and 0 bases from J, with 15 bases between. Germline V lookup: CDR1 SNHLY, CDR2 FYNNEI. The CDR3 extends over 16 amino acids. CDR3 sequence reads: CASTLLSETTNEKLFF. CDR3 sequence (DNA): TGTGCCAGCACTTTGTTGTCGGAGACAACTAATGAAAAACTGTTTTTT. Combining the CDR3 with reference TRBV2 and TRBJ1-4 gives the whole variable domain EPEVTQTPSHQVTQMGQEVILRCVPISNHLYFYWYRQILGQKVEFLVSFYNNEISEKSEIFDDQFSVERPDGSNFTLKIRSTKLEDSAMYFCASTLLSETTNEKLFFGSGTQLSVL.

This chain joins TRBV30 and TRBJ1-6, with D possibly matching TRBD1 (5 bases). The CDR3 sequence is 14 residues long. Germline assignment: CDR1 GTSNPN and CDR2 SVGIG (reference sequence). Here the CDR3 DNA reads TGTGCGACCCGGGGGACCGACGGCGGGTCACCCCTCCACTTT. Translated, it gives CATRGTDGGSPLHF.

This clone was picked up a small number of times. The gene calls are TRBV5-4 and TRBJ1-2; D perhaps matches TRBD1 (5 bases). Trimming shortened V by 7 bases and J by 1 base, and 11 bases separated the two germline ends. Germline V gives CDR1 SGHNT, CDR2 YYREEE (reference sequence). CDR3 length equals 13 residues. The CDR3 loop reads CASARGVNYGYTF. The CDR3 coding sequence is TGTGCCAGCGCGCGGGGGGTTAACTATGGCTACACCTTC.

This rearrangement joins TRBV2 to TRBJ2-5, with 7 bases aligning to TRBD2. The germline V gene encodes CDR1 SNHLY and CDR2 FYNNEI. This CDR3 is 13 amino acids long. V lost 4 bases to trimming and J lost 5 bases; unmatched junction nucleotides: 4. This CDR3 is CASSAGGLETQYF. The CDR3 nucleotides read TGTGCCAGCAGTGCGGGGGGTTTGGAGACCCAGTACTTC.

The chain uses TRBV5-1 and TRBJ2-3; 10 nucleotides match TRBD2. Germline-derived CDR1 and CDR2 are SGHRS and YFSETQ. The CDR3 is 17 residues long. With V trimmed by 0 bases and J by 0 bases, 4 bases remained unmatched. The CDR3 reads CASSLATTSGSTDTQYF. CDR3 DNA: TGCGCCAGCAGCTTGGCCACGACTAGCGGGAGCACAGATACGCAGTATTTT.

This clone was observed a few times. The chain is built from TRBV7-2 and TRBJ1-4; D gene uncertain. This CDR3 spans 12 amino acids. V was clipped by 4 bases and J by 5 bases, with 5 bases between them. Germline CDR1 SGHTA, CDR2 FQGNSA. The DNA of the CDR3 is TGTGCCAGCAGCTCTAAGAATGAAAAACTGTTTTTT. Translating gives CASSSKNEKLFF.

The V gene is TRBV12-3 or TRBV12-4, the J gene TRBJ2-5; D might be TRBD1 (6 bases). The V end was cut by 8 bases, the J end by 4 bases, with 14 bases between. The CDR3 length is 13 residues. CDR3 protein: CASSSWGRETQYF. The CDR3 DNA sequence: TGTGCCAGCTCATCGTGGGGGCGAGAGACCCAGTACTTC.

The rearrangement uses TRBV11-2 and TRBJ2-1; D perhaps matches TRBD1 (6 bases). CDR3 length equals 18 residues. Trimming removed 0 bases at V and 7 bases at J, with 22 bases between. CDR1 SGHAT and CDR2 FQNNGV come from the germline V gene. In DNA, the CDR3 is TGTGCCAGCAGCTTAGATTTCTTGGGGGCGGACCGAGAAAATGAGCAGTTCTTC. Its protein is CASSLDFLGADRENEQFF.

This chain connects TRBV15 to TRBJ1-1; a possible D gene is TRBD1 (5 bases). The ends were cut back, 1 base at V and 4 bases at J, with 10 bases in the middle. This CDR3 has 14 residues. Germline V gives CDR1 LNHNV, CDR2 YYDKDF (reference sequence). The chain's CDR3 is CATSRGSGVTEAFF. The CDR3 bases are TGTGCCACCAGCAGAGGTTCGGGGGTCACTGAAGCTTTCTTT. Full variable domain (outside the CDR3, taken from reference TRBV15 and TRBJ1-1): DAMVIQNPRYQVTQFGKPVTLSCSQTLNHNVMYWYQQKSSQAPKLLFHYYDKDFNNEADTPDNFQSRRPNTSFCFLDIRSPGLGDTAMYLCATSRGSGVTEAFFGQGTRLTVV.

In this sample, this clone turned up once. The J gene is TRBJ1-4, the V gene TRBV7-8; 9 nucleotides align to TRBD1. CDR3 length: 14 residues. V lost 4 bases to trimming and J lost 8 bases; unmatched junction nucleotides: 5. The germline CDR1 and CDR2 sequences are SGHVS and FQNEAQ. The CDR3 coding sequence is TGTGCCAGCAGCTCTGGACAGGGGTGGGAAAAACTGTTTTTT. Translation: CASSSGQGWEKLFF.

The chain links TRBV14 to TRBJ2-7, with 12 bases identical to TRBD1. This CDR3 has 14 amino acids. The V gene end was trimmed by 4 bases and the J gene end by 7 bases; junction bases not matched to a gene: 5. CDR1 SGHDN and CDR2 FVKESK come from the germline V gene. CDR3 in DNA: TGTGCCAGCAGCCGAGGGACAGGGGGCGTGGAGCAGTACTTC. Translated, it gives CASSRGTGGVEQYF.

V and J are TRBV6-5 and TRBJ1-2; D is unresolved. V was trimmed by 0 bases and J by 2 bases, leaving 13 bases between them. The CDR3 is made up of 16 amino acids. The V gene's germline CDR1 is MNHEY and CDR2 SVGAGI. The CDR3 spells CASSYSGRATNYGYTF. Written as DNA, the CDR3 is TGTGCCAGCAGTTACTCTGGGAGGGCCACAAACTATGGCTACACCTTC.

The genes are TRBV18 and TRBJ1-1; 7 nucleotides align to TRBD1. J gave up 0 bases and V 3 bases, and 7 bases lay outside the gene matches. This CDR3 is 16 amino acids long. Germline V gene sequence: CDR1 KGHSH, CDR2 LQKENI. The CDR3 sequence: CASSPQTGNVNTEAFF. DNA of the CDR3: TGTGCCAGCTCACCCCAGACAGGGAATGTGAACACTGAAGCTTTCTTT.

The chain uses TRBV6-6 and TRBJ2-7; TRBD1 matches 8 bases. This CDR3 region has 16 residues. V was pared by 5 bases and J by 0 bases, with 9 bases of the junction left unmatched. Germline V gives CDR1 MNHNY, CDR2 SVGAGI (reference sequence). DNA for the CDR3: TGTGCCAGCAGTGTGAAACAGGGGGGACTCTCCTACGAGCAGTACTTC. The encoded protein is CASSVKQGGLSYEQYF.

CDR3 sequence reads: CASSPTPSTEAFF. CDR3 nucleotides: TGTGCCAGCAGCCCCACCCCCAGCACTGAAGCTTTCTTT. The chain employs TRBV9 and TRBJ1-1; D remains ambiguous. Trimming took 4 bases from V and 4 from J, leaving 11 bases between them. The CDR3 is made up of 13 amino acids. Germline CDR1 and CDR2: SGDLS and YYNGEE.

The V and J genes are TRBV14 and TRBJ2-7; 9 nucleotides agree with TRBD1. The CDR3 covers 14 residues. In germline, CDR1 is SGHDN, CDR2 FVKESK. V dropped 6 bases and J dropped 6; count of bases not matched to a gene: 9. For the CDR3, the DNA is TGTGCCAGCAGAGAAGGCGGACAGGGGCTCGAGCAGTACTTC. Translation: CASREGGQGLEQYF.

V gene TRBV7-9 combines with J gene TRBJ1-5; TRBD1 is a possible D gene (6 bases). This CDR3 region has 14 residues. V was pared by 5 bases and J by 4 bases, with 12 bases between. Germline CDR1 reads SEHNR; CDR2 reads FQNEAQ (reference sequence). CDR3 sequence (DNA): TGTGCCAGCAGCCCCGGGACACAGAATCAGCCCCAGCATTTT. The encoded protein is CASSPGTQNQPQHF.

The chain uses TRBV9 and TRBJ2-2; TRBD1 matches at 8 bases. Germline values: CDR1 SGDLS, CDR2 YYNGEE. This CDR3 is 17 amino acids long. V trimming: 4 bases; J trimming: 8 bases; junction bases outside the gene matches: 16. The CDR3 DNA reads TGTGCCAGCAGCACCCTAGGACAGGGTCATTGGGAAGGGGAGCTGTTTTTT. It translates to CASSTLGQGHWEGELFF.